A selection of T cell receptor beta chains follows, all from one sample in a study of blood T cell repertoires in COVID-19. Profiled with immunoSEQ multiplex PCR; TCRdb holds only in-frame clones, not every one. The table has 100,000 or so clones, under 80% seen once; the top ten hold roughly 20%. Sequencing used peripheral blood. The receptors come from a man in his sixties or seventies with active or convalescent COVID-19. CDR3s include the opening cysteine and the closing phenylalanine or tryptophan. The D gene is left open where the match is weak. Only some rows state a clone size, as once, few, many or a class for expanded clones.

>.|TRBV5-1|.|TRBJ2-1
TGCGCCAGCAGCTTGCAGCGGAGCTCCTACAATGAGCAGTTCTTC
CASSLQRSSYNEQFF
>.|TRBV19|.|TRBJ1-2
TGTGCCAGTAGTCTTCTGGGAGGGGCGAATAACTATGGCTACACCTTC
CASSLLGGANNYGYTF
>.|TRBV6-5|.|TRBJ1-5
TGTGCCAGCAGTTTCTCAGGGGGCAATCAGCCCCAGCATTTT
CASSFSGGNQPQHF
>.|TRBV6-5|.|TRBJ1-3
TGTGCCAGCAGTTCCCCCTCCCGAAACACCATATATTTT
CASSSPSRNTIYF
>.|TRBV11-3|.|TRBJ1-1
TGTGCCAGCAGCATCGACAGCAACACTGAAGCTTTCTTT
CASSIDSNTEAFF
>.|TRBV7-9|.|TRBJ1-1
TGTGCCAGCAGCTCCCGAGGGGGGGCCGGCACTGAAGCTTTCTTT
CASSSRGGAGTEAFF
>.|TRBV20-1|.|TRBJ1-6
TGCAGTGTCTCAGGGAATTCACCCCTCCACTTT
CSVSGNSPLHF
>.|TRBV27|.|TRBJ2-3
TGTGCCAGCAGTTTCTGGGCGGGACTCACAGATACGCAGTATTTT
CASSFWAGLTDTQYF
>TRBD1|TRBV19|.|TRBJ2-7
TGTGCCAGTAGTATAGGGGGACAGGGAGCCCTCTACGAGCAGTACTTC
CASSIGGQGALYEQYF
>TRBD1|TRBV18|.|TRBJ1-4
TGTGCCAGCTCACCCGTACAGGGGGGAACTAATGAAAAACTGTTTTTT
CASSPVQGGTNEKLFF
>TRBD1|TRBV24-1|once|TRBJ2-1
TGTGCCACCAGTGATCGAGACAGGGATGAGCAGTTCTTC
CATSDRDRDEQFF
>TRBD1|TRBV5-5|.|TRBJ1-2
TGTGCCAGCAGCGTCGTTTCCGGGACAGCGGATTATGGCTACACCTTC
CASSVVSGTADYGYTF
>.|TRBV6-5|once|TRBJ1-6
TGTGCCAGCATTAGCTCCTATAATTCACCCCTCCACTTT
CASISSYNSPLHF
>.|TRBV30|once|TRBJ1-5
TGTGCCTGGGGTGTAGGGGGGGCGCGGGGCAATCAGCCCCAGCATTTT
CAWGVGGARGNQPQHF
>TRBD1|TRBV19|.|TRBJ2-7
TGTGCCAGTAGTATGGGACAGGGCAGGTACGAGCAGTACTTC
CASSMGQGRYEQYF
>TRBD2|TRBV28|.|TRBJ2-7
TGTGCCAGCCTCGGGACTACCTCCTACGAGCAGTACTTC
CASLGTTSYEQYF
>TRBD1|TRBV11-3|.|TRBJ2-7
TGTGCCAGCAGCGCGGGACAGGGGGGCTCCTACGAGCAGTACTTC
CASSAGQGGSYEQYF
>.|TRBV11-2|.|TRBJ2-3
TGTGCCAGCAGCCCCCCGCCGGGGAGGTATACAGATACGCAGTATTTT
CASSPPPGRYTDTQYF
>.|TRBV25-1|once|TRBJ1-1
TGTGCCAGCAGCGGATCGGGGATCTCGACGAGAGCTTTCTTT
CASSGSGISTRAFF
>TRBD2|TRBV5-1|.|TRBJ2-3
TGCGCCAGCAGCTTGTCCGAGCGGGGGAAAGATACGCAGTATTTT
CASSLSERGKDTQYF
>TRBD1|TRBV7-6|.|TRBJ2-1
TGTGCCAGCAGCTCTACCGGGACAGGGGGGAAGCAGTTCTTC
CASSSTGTGGKQFF
>.|TRBV5-1|few|TRBJ2-1
TGCGCCAGCAGCTTGAGCGAACCTAAGGGAGATGAGCAGTTCTTC
CASSLSEPKGDEQFF
>.|TRBV7-9|once|TRBJ1-1
TGTGCCAGCAGCTTAGCTGGAGGGATCGCTGAAGCTTTCTTT
CASSLAGGIAEAFF
>TRBD1|TRBV25-1|.|TRBJ2-2
TGTGCCAGCAGTCCACCACTCCGGGACAGGGGGTTTTCCGGGGAGCTGTTTTTT
CASSPPLRDRGFSGELFF
>TRBD2|TRBV30|.|TRBJ2-2
TGTGCCTGGAGTTCACGACTAGCGAGGGACACCGGGGAGCTGTTTTTT
CAWSSRLARDTGELFF
>TRBD1|TRBV6-5|few|TRBJ2-2
TGTGCCAGCAGTCGAGACAGGGGAAACACCGGGGAGCTGTTTTTT
CASSRDRGNTGELFF
>TRBD2|TRBV10-1|.|TRBJ2-5
TGCGCCAGCAGTGAAACTAGCGGGGATGTGGAGACCCAGTACTTC
CASSETSGDVETQYF
>.|TRBV2|.|TRBJ1-2
TGTGCCAGCACACGGGGGGCCCTAAACTATGGCTACACCTTC
CASTRGALNYGYTF
>TRBD1|TRBV3-1/TRBV3-2|.|TRBJ1-2
TGTGCCAGCAGCCGACAGGGGGCGGATGGCTACACCTTC
CASSRQGADGYTF
>TRBD2|TRBV3-1/TRBV3-2|.|TRBJ2-1
TGTGCCAGCAGTCTAGAGCGGGGGCGGGAGCAGTTCTTC
CASSLERGREQFF
>.|TRBV4-2|.|TRBJ2-3
TGTGCCAGCAGCCTAGGGGCCACCGGGGGTACGCAGTATTTT
CASSLGATGGTQYF
>.|TRBV2|once|TRBJ2-2
TGTGCCAGCAGTGACGGTATGAACACCGGGGAGCTGTTTTTT
CASSDGMNTGELFF
>TRBD2|TRBV5-1|.|TRBJ2-3
TGCGCCAGCAGCGGCAGGGAGGGTACAGATACGCAGTATTTT
CASSGREGTDTQYF
>.|TRBV18|.|TRBJ1-1
TGTGCCAGCTCGCCTGACAGAATGAACACTGAAGCTTTCTTT
CASSPDRMNTEAFF
>TRBD2|TRBV2|.|TRBJ2-7
TGTGCCAGCAGTGAGGCGGGGGGACGTTCCTACGAGCAGTACTTC
CASSEAGGRSYEQYF
>.|TRBV12-5|.|TRBJ2-3
TGTGCTAGTGGTTTGCCGTCCGGGGCGCAGTATTTT
CASGLPSGAQYF
>TRBD1|TRBV18|.|TRBJ1-2
TGTGCCAGCTCACCAGCCGGGACAGGGCATGGCTACACCTTC
CASSPAGTGHGYTF
>TRBD1|TRBV18|once|TRBJ1-6
TGTGCCAGCTCACCACGGGACAGTAATAATTCACCCCTCCACTTT
CASSPRDSNNSPLHF
>.|TRBV9|.|TRBJ2-1
TGTGCCAGCAGCGTTGGAAGCGGCGATGAGCAGTTCTTC
CASSVGSGDEQFF
>.|TRBV7-3|.|TRBJ2-3
TGTGCCAGCAGCTCCTCGGGTACGCAGTATTTT
CASSSSGTQYF
>.|TRBV3-1/TRBV3-2|.|TRBJ2-1
TGTGCCAGCAGCCAGAGAGCAGCGCCTCGTCGGTTCTTC
CASSQRAAPRRFF
>TRBD2|TRBV28|.|TRBJ2-5
TGTGCCTGGTCTAGGACTAGCGCGGAGACCCAGTACTTC
CAWSRTSAETQYF
>.|TRBV5-6|.|TRBJ1-6
TGTGCCAGCAGCTCGGTCAGGGGAGGGAATTCACCCCTCCACTTT
CASSSVRGGNSPLHF
>TRBD2|TRBV18|.|TRBJ2-3
TGTGCCAGCTCCCCTGGACTAGCGGGGGTCATAGGTACGCAGTATTTT
CASSPGLAGVIGTQYF
>.|TRBV19|.|TRBJ1-5
TGTGCCACCCGGGGGGGGACCAATCAGCCCCAGCATTTT
CATRGGTNQPQHF